This T cell receptor (beta chain) emerged from a study of T cell responses to AZD1222 COVID-19 vaccine. Repertoires were generated with immunoSEQ multiplex PCR, while TCRdb's copy carries only in-frame clones and drops some. Altogether approximately 160,000 clones are present, approximately 90% being singletons, with the ten largest covering about 4.2%. The ends lost 2 bases at V and 1 base at J; junction bases unmatched: 1. Per the germline V gene, CDR1 is MNHNS and CDR2 is SASEGT. This CDR3 has 15 residues. The TCR comes from an adult in good health. The specimen was peripheral blood, collected on day 0 of AZD1222 vaccination. This chain joins TRBV6-1 and TRBJ1-5; 8 positions agree with TRBD1. Here the CDR3 reads CASSEQGASNQPQHF. CDR3 in DNA: TGTGCCAGCAGTGAACAGGGGGCGAGCAATCAGCCCCAGCATTTT.